The 28 T cell receptor beta chains presented below share a single source sample, sequenced in a study of human T cells and chemical hapten exposure. This sample's time point: pre-sensitization, week 0. Treatment: therapeutic diphenylcyclopropenone sensitization with weekly scalp DPC. MiXCR was run by TCRdb on the RACE reads, yielding one entry per CDR3 protein. The table has 85,000 to 120,000 distinct CDR3 sequences, roughly an eighth seen once. The specimen comprised whole blood, sampled in connection with sensitization to the hapten diphenylcyclopropenone (DPC). Receptors originate from a woman between 50 and 59 years old with alopecia areata. Some clones in this sample may be carry-over from other donors' samples.

This clonotype appeared a few times. V gene TRBV6-2 or TRBV6-3 combines with J gene TRBJ1-6, with D unresolved. V was cut by 5 bases and J by 10 bases, with 18 bases left in between. The length of the CDR3 is 15 residues. CDR1 is MNHEY and CDR2 is SVGEGT in the germline V gene. The CDR3 loop is CASSLSGAQWSPLHF. The CDR3 DNA reads TGTGCCAGCAGTCTCTCGGGTGCCCAGTGGTCACCCCTCCACTTT.

This clonotype was seen a few times. The chain employs TRBV12-3 or TRBV12-4 and TRBJ2-4; TRBD1 might be the D (7 bases). The CDR3 length is 14 residues. Deletions cut 7 bases from V and 8 bases from J, with 18 bases between. DNA of the CDR3: TGTGCCAGCACCGAACAGGGGCGGGGAGACATTCAGTACTTC. Protein sequence: CASTEQGRGDIQYF.

This clonotype has just a few counts. The V call is TRBV12-5, the J call TRBJ2-1; D remains unclear. The CDR3 contains 13 residues. Germline values: CDR1 LGHNT, CDR2 FRNRAP. With 1 base removed from V and 7 bases from J, the gap between germline ends came to 8 bases. The chain's CDR3 is CASGLGPGNEQFF. The DNA of the CDR3 is TGTGCTAGTGGTTTGGGACCCGGAAATGAGCAGTTCTTC. The full variable domain, in which reference TRBV12-5 and TRBJ2-1 provide the parts outside the CDR3, is DARVTQTPRHKVTEMGQEVTMRCQPILGHNTVFWYRQTMMQGLELLAYFRNRAPLDDSGMPKDRFSAEMPDATLATLKIQPSEPRDSAVYFCASGLGPGNEQFFGPGTRLTVL.

The V and J genes are TRBV20-1 and TRBJ2-3; 11 nucleotides agree with TRBD2. In germline, CDR1 is DFQATT, CDR2 SNEGSKA (reference sequence). After removal of 1 base from V and 1 base from J, the junction contained 13 bases not matched to a gene. The CDR3 has 19 amino acids. CDR3 nucleotides: TGCAGTGCTAGAGCCTGGGGCCCTAGCGGGGGGCCTCGCACAGATACGCAGTATTTT. As protein: CSARAWGPSGGPRTDTQYF.

This clonotype came up a few times. The J gene is TRBJ2-5, the V gene TRBV11-3; 9 nucleotides match TRBD2. CDR3 length equals 14 residues. J gave up 7 bases and V 5 bases, and 8 bases lay outside the gene matches. Germline V lookup: CDR1 SGHNT, CDR2 YENEEA. CDR3 in DNA: TGTGCCAGCAGCCAGACTAGCGGCCACAGGACCCAGTACTTC. Residues: CASSQTSGHRTQYF.

The genes are TRBV11-2 and TRBJ2-2; 8 bases align to TRBD2. This CDR3 is 18 amino acids long. V shed 1 base and J 2 bases; nucleotides not matched to a gene: 9. Germline V lookup: CDR1 SGHAT, CDR2 FQNNGV. The CDR3 DNA is TGTGCCAGCAGCTTAGGGAGGAGAAGCGGGAGCAACACCGGGGAGCTGTTTTTT. This translates into CASSLGRRSGSNTGELFF. The full variable domain, in which reference TRBV11-2 and TRBJ2-2 provide the parts outside the CDR3, is EAGVAQSPRYKIIEKRQSVAFWCNPISGHATLYWYQQILGQGPKLLIQFQNNGVVDDSQLPKDRFSAERLKGVDSTLKIQPAKLEDSAVYLCASSLGRRSGSNTGELFFGEGSRLTVL.

The chain joins TRBV12-3 or TRBV12-4 to TRBJ1-4; 8 nucleotides line up with TRBD1. Trimming cost V 1 base and J 5 bases; bases outside gene matches: 3. The CDR3 spans 15 residues. CDR3 bases: TGTGCCAGCAGTTTAGGGGGACAGGTGAATGAAAAACTGTTTTTT. It encodes CASSLGGQVNEKLFF.

This clonotype has only a few counts. The J gene is TRBJ1-2, the V gene TRBV12-5, with D possibly matching TRBD1 (5 bases). The CDR3 runs 12 residues. V shed 7 bases and J shed 6 bases, with 12 bases lying between them. The V gene's germline CDR1 is LGHNT and CDR2 FRNRAP. For the CDR3, the DNA is TGTGCTAGTGCCCAGGGTAGGGATGGCTACACCTTC. Translation gives CASAQGRDGYTF.

This clonotype was recorded many times. CDR3 sequence (DNA): TGCGCCAGCAGCTGGACAGGGCACTCCTACAATGAGCAGTTCTTC. Its protein product is CASSWTGHSYNEQFF. The rearrangement joins TRBV5-1 to TRBJ2-1; the match to TRBD1 covers 8 bases. Germline V gene sequence: CDR1 SGHRS, CDR2 YFSETQ. Trimming removed 3 bases from V and 0 bases from J; junction bases left unmatched: 2. The length of the CDR3 is 15 residues.

This clonotype was observed once. This sequence joins TRBV5-1 and TRBJ2-7, with D unresolved. The germline V and J ends were trimmed by 7 bases and 0 bases, with 8 bases remaining between them. This CDR3 region has 12 residues. CDR1 is SGHRS, CDR2 YFSETQ, per germline. For the CDR3, the DNA is TGCGCCAGCGGCGGAAACTCCTACGAGCAGTACTTC. Encoded protein: CASGGNSYEQYF.

The chain has TRBV7-2 and TRBJ2-2, with D unclear. The V end was cut by 1 base, the J end by 4 bases, with 4 bases between. Germline lookup yields CDR1 SGHTA and CDR2 FQGNSA. The CDR3 loop spans 13 amino acids. As DNA, the CDR3 is TGTGCCAGCAGCTTAGACAGCACCGGGGAGCTGTTTTTT. It encodes CASSLDSTGELFF.

In its sample, this clonotype was seen many times. V and J are TRBV12-3 or TRBV12-4 and TRBJ2-1; the D is unclear. This CDR3 has 12 residues. Trimming pared 3 bases from V and 9 bases from J, leaving 9 bases between. CDR3 in amino acids: CASSFLGSEQFF. DNA of the CDR3: TGTGCCAGCAGTTTTTTGGGAAGTGAGCAGTTCTTC.

This clonotype was counted ten times or more. The chain has TRBV28 and TRBJ2-7; unclear D gene. Trimming shortened V by 2 bases and J by 3 bases, and 11 bases separated the two germline ends. The germline V gene has CDR1 MDHEN and CDR2 SYDVKM. The CDR3 covers 14 residues. The CDR3 DNA follows: TGTGCCAGCAGTTTACGTGGAGACGGCTACGAGCAGTACTTC. Translation: CASSLRGDGYEQYF.

This sequence joins TRBV5-1 and TRBJ2-1, with D maybe TRBD1 (6 bases). Trimming removed 2 bases from V and 3 bases from J, with 12 bases in between. The CDR3 sequence is 15 residues long. The germline gives CDR1 SGHRS, CDR2 YFSETQ. The chain's CDR3 is CASSLPGTYYNEQFF. CDR3 nucleotide sequence: TGCGCCAGCAGCTTACCCGGGACATACTACAATGAGCAGTTCTTC.

V gene TRBV7-8 combines with J gene TRBJ2-1; D perhaps matches TRBD2 (5 bases). CDR3 size: 15 residues. Per germline, CDR1 SGHVS and CDR2 FQNEAQ. Trimming pared 1 base from V and 0 bases from J, leaving 7 bases between. CDR3 region: CASSLGRGSYNEQFF. The DNA for the CDR3 is TGTGCCAGCAGCTTAGGCCGGGGCTCCTACAATGAGCAGTTCTTC.

This clonotype was observed a handful of times. V usage is TRBV6-2 or TRBV6-3 and J usage is TRBJ2-1; TRBD2 might be the D (7 bases). The ends were cut back, 10 bases at V and 0 bases at J, with 22 bases in the middle. In germline, CDR1 is MNHEY, CDR2 SVGEGT. The CDR3 is made up of 17 amino acids. The CDR3 sequence is CAIASGGGGRSYNEQFF. The CDR3 DNA sequence: TGTGCCATTGCAAGCGGTGGGGGGGGCCGCTCCTACAATGAGCAGTTCTTC.

This clonotype was seen many times. This sequence joins TRBV7-6 and TRBJ2-1; 14 bases map to TRBD2. The CDR3 totals 16 residues. The ends lost 1 base at V and 9 bases at J; junction bases unmatched: 5. CDR1 and CDR2 (germline): SGHVS, FNYEAQ. In nucleotides, the CDR3 is TGTGCCAGCAGCTTAGGTCCGGGACTAGCGGGGGCTGAGCAGTTCTTC. The encoded protein is CASSLGPGLAGAEQFF.

CDR3 residues: CASIRSDRLNTEAFF. Here the CDR3 DNA reads TGTGCCAGCATCCGGTCGGACCGCTTGAACACTGAAGCTTTCTTT. V is TRBV7-9 and J is TRBJ1-1; D is unclear. V was pared by 7 bases and J by 0 bases, with 15 bases between. The CDR3 has 15 residues. Germline loops: CDR1 SEHNR, CDR2 FQNEAQ (reference sequence).

The rearrangement links TRBV11-1 to TRBJ2-2; 8 bases are a match to TRBD2. J gave up 4 bases and V 5 bases, and 9 bases lay outside the gene matches. The CDR3 is 16 residues long. Germline CDR1 is SGHAT and CDR2 is FQDESV (reference sequence). The CDR3 protein is CASSRGLAYITGELFF. For the CDR3, the DNA is TGTGCCAGCAGCCGCGGACTAGCCTACATCACCGGGGAGCTGTTTTTT.

This clonotype was recorded a few times. This chain uses TRBV7-9 with TRBJ1-1; a possible D gene is TRBD1 (6 bases). The CDR3 sequence is 11 residues long. Germline-derived CDR1 and CDR2 are SEHNR and FQNEAQ (reference sequence). Trimming pared 0 bases from V and 12 bases from J, leaving 8 bases between. CDR3 sequence: CASSLAGGPFF. The CDR3 nucleotides read TGTGCCAGCAGCTTAGCCGGGGGGCCTTTCTTT.

This clonotype has more than one count but fewer than ten. The chain links TRBV7-9 to TRBJ1-1, with no clear D. The CDR3 totals 10 residues. CDR1 is SEHNR, CDR2 FQNEAQ, per germline (reference sequence). V was shortened by 5 bases and J by 14 bases, with 12 bases between the two germline ends. CDR3 region: CASSLVEGFF. The CDR3 DNA is TGTGCCAGCAGCCTTGTTGAAGGGTTCTTT.

Ten or more counts support this clonotype. The chain has TRBV3-1 and TRBJ2-4; unclear D gene. V was shortened by 3 bases and J by 1 base, with 4 bases between the two germline ends. Germline-derived CDR1 and CDR2 are LGHDT and YNNKEL (reference sequence). This CDR3 contains 13 residues. The CDR3 nucleotides read TGTGCCAGCAGCCAGGGCGCCAAAAACATTCAGTACTTC. Residues: CASSQGAKNIQYF. The full variable domain, in which reference TRBV3-1 and TRBJ2-4 provide the parts outside the CDR3, is DTAVSQTPKYLVTQMGNDKSIKCEQNLGHDTMYWYKQDSKKFLKIMFSYNNKELIINETVPNRFSPKSPDKAHLNLHINSLELGDSAVYFCASSQGAKNIQYFGAGTRLSVL.

This clonotype was recorded many times. This chain uses TRBV6-1 with TRBJ2-7, with a tentative D call TRBD1 (5 bases). V was clipped by 7 bases and J by 1 base, with 14 bases between them. This CDR3 is built from 14 residues. Germline V gives CDR1 MNHNS, CDR2 SASEGT. The CDR3: CASKDNGVSYEQYF. The CDR3 DNA follows: TGTGCCAGCAAGGACAACGGCGTTTCCTACGAGCAGTACTTC.

The chain couples TRBV25-1 to TRBJ2-1; the D gene could be TRBD1 or TRBD2 (6 bases each). The V end was cut by 10 bases, the J end by 9 bases, with 16 bases between. The CDR3 totals 12 residues. Looked up from germline, CDR1 is MGHDK and CDR2 is SYGVNS. The CDR3 DNA is TGTGCCACCGAACGGGGGCTGAGTGAGCAGTTCTTC. Residues: CATERGLSEQFF.

This clonotype has more than one count but fewer than ten. This chain uses TRBV11-1 with TRBJ2-7, with 7 nucleotides matching TRBD1. This CDR3 has 14 amino acids. The J segment lost 7 bases and the V segment lost 1 base, leaving 7 bases of the junction unmatched. The V gene's germline CDR1 is SGHAT and CDR2 FQDESV (reference sequence). In DNA, the CDR3 is TGTGCCAGCAGCTTAGTTCCGGGACAGAGGGAGCAGTACTTC. Amino acids: CASSLVPGQREQYF.

The CDR3 spells CASSVQTSTDTQYF. In DNA form, the CDR3 reads TGTGCCAGTAGTGTACAGACTAGCACAGATACGCAGTATTTT. The chain carries TRBV19 and TRBJ2-3; no firm D call. Looked up from germline, CDR1 is LNHDA and CDR2 is SQIVND (reference sequence). Trimming removed 5 bases from V and 0 bases from J, with 9 bases in between. CDR3 length equals 14 residues.

The chain combines TRBV7-9 with TRBJ1-2; 7 bases are a match to TRBD1. Germline values: CDR1 SEHNR, CDR2 FQNEAQ (reference sequence). This CDR3 region has 13 residues. The trim removed 6 bases at V and 7 bases at J, leaving 8 bases unmatched. The CDR3 coding sequence is TGTGCCAGCAGTTCCAGACAGGGCTCTGGCTACACCTTC. Translating gives CASSSRQGSGYTF.

The chain joins TRBV6-5 to TRBJ2-5; 11 nucleotides match TRBD2. J gave up 5 bases and V 4 bases, and 15 bases lay outside the gene matches. CDR3 length equals 18 residues. Germline V CDR1 and CDR2: MNHEY, SVGAGI. Written as DNA, the CDR3 is TGTGCCAGCAGTTCACGCCCTTATAGCGGGAGGGCCGGGGAGACCCAGTACTTC. Translating it yields CASSSRPYSGRAGETQYF.